The rows below give T cell receptor beta chains drawn from one sample of a study of B cell selection in AIRE deficiency. Sequencing used immunoSEQ multiplex PCR; TCRdb keeps in-frame clones, though not all of them. The sample has 20,000 to 25,000 clones, roughly 95% seen once. Sequences were obtained from CD4+CD127+ conventional T cells sorted from PBMCs. The receptors here all came from a human donor in good health. The CDR3 runs from the conserved cysteine through the conserved F or W. D genes are given only for firm matches. Clone size, where shown, is once, few, many, or a class for clones that have expanded.

D gene | clone size | J gene | V gene | CDR3 protein | CDR3 DNA
TRBD2 | . | TRBJ2-2 | TRBV7-2 | CASSLDQPGRVKTGELFF | TGTGCCAGCAGCTTAGACCAGCCCGGGAGGGTGAAGACCGGGGAGCTGTTTTTT
. | . | TRBJ2-7 | TRBV7-2 | CASSPAYEQYF | TGTGCCAGCAGCCCGGCCTACGAGCAGTACTTC
. | . | TRBJ1-2 | TRBV2 | CASRRDSNYGYTF | TGTGCCAGCAGGCGGGACTCAAACTATGGCTACACCTTC
TRBD2 | . | TRBJ2-7 | TRBV7-9 | CASSPGGSINEQYF | TGTGCCAGCAGCCCGGGGGGGAGTATCAACGAGCAGTACTTC
TRBD1 | . | TRBJ2-1 | TRBV28 | CASSSPRDRAPNEQFF | TGTGCCAGCAGTTCCCCCCGGGACAGGGCGCCCAATGAGCAGTTCTTC
TRBD1 | . | TRBJ1-2 | TRBV7-2 | CASSTGVSYGYTF | TGTGCCAGCAGCACAGGGGTGAGCTATGGCTACACCTTC
TRBD1 | . | TRBJ2-7 | TRBV5-8 | CASSRSGQGKYEQYF | TGTGCCAGCAGCCGCTCCGGACAGGGGAAATACGAGCAGTACTTC
TRBD2 | . | TRBJ2-7 | TRBV11-2 | CASSRGLAGNYEQYF | TGTGCCAGCAGCCGCGGACTAGCGGGAAATTACGAGCAGTACTTC
. | . | TRBJ2-3 | TRBV2 | CASGPRQGSTDTQYF | TGTGCCAGCGGCCCACGGCAGGGTAGCACAGATACGCAGTATTTT
. | . | TRBJ1-5 | TRBV19 | CASSISTGTSNQPQHF | TGTGCCAGTAGTATCAGCACAGGGACCAGCAATCAGCCCCAGCATTTT
. | . | TRBJ1-2 | TRBV2 | CARNHDSLISGYTF | TGTGCCAGAAATCATGACAGCTTAATCTCTGGCTACACCTTC
TRBD2 | . | TRBJ2-1 | TRBV27 | CASSGEGPTYNEQFF | TGTGCCAGCAGTGGGGAGGGACCGACCTACAATGAGCAGTTCTTC
. | . | TRBJ2-7 | TRBV19 | CASRLHRDNSYEQYF | TGTGCCAGTAGATTACACCGGGACAACTCCTACGAGCAGTACTTC
TRBD2 | once | TRBJ2-1 | TRBV7-3 | CASSPTSGLFNEQFF | TGTGCCAGCAGCCCGACTAGCGGATTGTTCAATGAGCAGTTCTTC
TRBD1 | . | TRBJ2-5 | TRBV6-1 | CASTPRDRQETQYF | TGTGCCAGCACCCCCCGGGACAGACAAGAGACCCAGTACTTC
. | . | TRBJ2-7 | TRBV6-6 | CASSYSAGLGEQYF | TGTGCCAGCAGTTACTCGGCAGGGCTGGGGGAGCAGTACTTC
. | . | TRBJ2-1 | TRBV5-1 | CASSRGVDSWSYNEQFF | TGCGCCAGCAGCAGAGGAGTAGACTCGTGGTCCTACAATGAGCAGTTCTTC
. | . | TRBJ1-1 | TRBV27 | CASSLSAGDTEAFF | TGTGCCAGCAGTTTATCGGCAGGGGACACTGAAGCTTTCTTT
. | . | TRBJ2-5 | TRBV19 | CATSPRLEETQYF | TGTGCCACCTCGCCCCGACTAGAGGAGACCCAGTACTTC
. | . | TRBJ1-3 | TRBV2 | CASSDWGDTIYF | TGTGCCAGCAGTGACTGGGGGGACACCATATATTTT
. | . | TRBJ2-1 | TRBV19 | CASSTTLSRHYYNEQFF | TGTGCCAGTAGTACGACTCTCTCGCGACACTACTACAATGAGCAGTTCTTC
. | . | TRBJ2-5 | TRBV10-3 | CATDAGSAQETQYF | TGTGCCACCGATGCGGGTAGCGCACAAGAGACCCAGTACTTC
TRBD2 | once | TRBJ2-1 | TRBV4-1 | CASSQAGGSYNEQFF | TGCGCCAGCAGCCAAGCGGGAGGGTCCTACAATGAGCAGTTCTTC
. | . | TRBJ2-1 | TRBV11-3 | CASSLGVAVYNEQFF | TGTGCCAGCAGCTTAGGGGTAGCGGTCTACAATGAGCAGTTCTTC
. | . | TRBJ2-3 | TRBV4-3 | CASSQAKGTDTQYF | TGCGCCAGCAGCCAAGCCAAGGGGACAGATACGCAGTATTTT
. | . | TRBJ1-1 | TRBV28 | CAARRQGTTEAFF | TGTGCCGCAAGGCGGCAGGGGACAACTGAAGCTTTCTTT